One and the same sample provided the 24 T cell receptor beta chains below, sequenced in a study of Ad26.COV2.S vaccination and SARS-CoV-2 variants. Using immunoSEQ multiplex PCR, the repertoire was profiled, and TCRdb retains in-frame clones only, with some absent. There are about 680,000 clones in the sample; more than 70% occur only once, and around 1.4% lies in the top ten. Treatment: approximately 18 received Ad26.COV2.S at low or high dose, single or two shots; roughly five received placebo; per-sample allocation not given. After the first vaccine or placebo injection, samples were drawn on day 63. The sequences come from peripheral blood, collected in a trial of Ad26.COV2.S vaccine versus placebo. These receptors all come from a person between 18 and 65 years old who received the Ad26.COV2.S COVID-19 vaccine or a placebo.

Concerning this clone: An end of the junction does not agree with germline; a read error may underlie this. In DNA form, the CDR3 reads TGTGCCAGTAGTATATATCATTGGGGCGGTTCCTATGAGCAGTACTTC. Amino acid sequence: CASSIYHWGGSYEQYF. V and J are TRBV19 and TRBJ2-7; possible D gene TRBD1, 5 bases. Germline CDR1 LNHDA, CDR2 SQIVND (reference sequence). The CDR3 has 16 amino acids.

The chain uses TRBV18 and TRBJ2-5; 16 nucleotides align to TRBD2. Per germline, CDR1 KGHSH and CDR2 LQKENI. Trimming took 3 bases from V and 2 from J; bases not matched to a gene: 3. The CDR3 runs 17 residues. The CDR3 nucleotides are TGTGCCAGCTCACCCCCGGGACTAGCGGGGGGGCAAGAGACCCAGTACTTC. Translating it yields CASSPPGLAGGQETQYF.

In its sample, this clone was seen a few times. At the DNA level, this CDR3 is encoded by other sequences in the same sample as well. The chain links TRBV7-8 to TRBJ2-7, with 7 bases fitting TRBD2. CDR1 and CDR2 (germline): SGHVS, FQNEAQ. The CDR3 totals 14 residues. V dropped 2 bases and J dropped 2; count of bases not matched to a gene: 3. CDR3 coding DNA: TGTGCCAGCAGCTTATCTAGCGGAACCTACGAGCAGTACTTC. Amino acids: CASSLSSGTYEQYF. Full variable domain (remainder filled in from reference TRBV7-8 and TRBJ2-7): GAGVSQSPRYKVAKRGQDVALRCDPISGHVSLFWYQQALGQGPEFLTYFQNEAQLDKSGLPSDRFFAERPEGSVSTLKIQRTQQEDSAVYLCASSLSSGTYEQYFGPGTRLTVT.

V usage is TRBV7-2 and J usage is TRBJ2-4, with unresolved D. The CDR3 spans 14 residues. V shed 4 bases and J shed 0 bases, with 7 bases lying between them. Germline V gives CDR1 SGHTA, CDR2 FQGNSA. CDR3 nucleotide sequence: TGTGCCAGCAGCTGGGGATTAGCCAAAAACATTCAGTACTTC. It specifies CASSWGLAKNIQYF.

This clone has a handful of counts. The sample contains more than one DNA sequence encoding this CDR3. This chain uses TRBV6-1 with TRBJ1-2, with D unresolved. V was pared by 1 base and J by 5 bases, with 5 bases between. The CDR3 runs to 12 residues. The germline gives CDR1 MNHNS, CDR2 SASEGT. CDR3 in amino acids: CASSEGGYGYTF. In DNA form, the CDR3 reads TGTGCCAGCAGTGAAGGAGGGTATGGCTACACCTTC.

The chain employs TRBV30 and TRBJ1-6; 7 nucleotides match TRBD1. The CDR3 consists of 13 residues. The germline CDR1 and CDR2 sequences are GTSNPN and SVGIG (reference sequence). The ends lost 4 bases at V and 6 bases at J; junction bases unmatched: 3. Here the CDR3 DNA reads TGTGCCTGGAATGGGGACAGTAATTCACCCCTCCACTTT. Translation gives CAWNGDSNSPLHF.

This chain connects TRBV20-1 to TRBJ2-3; D is unclear. This CDR3 is 11 amino acids long. V lost 6 bases and J lost 0, with 4 bases in between. Germline CDR1 DFQATT, CDR2 SNEGSKA (reference sequence). CDR3 amino acids: CSAASTDTQYF. CDR3 DNA sequence: TGCAGTGCAGCTAGCACAGATACGCAGTATTTT.

The V gene is TRBV6-1, the J gene TRBJ1-1; 7 nucleotides line up with TRBD1. Looked up from germline, CDR1 is MNHNS and CDR2 is SASEGT. The CDR3 loop spans 17 amino acids. V was pared by 3 bases and J by 4 bases, with 14 bases of the junction left unmatched. CDR3 nucleotide sequence: TGTGCCAGCAGTGATGGGTTGACAGGGTCGCATGGCACTGAAGCTTTCTTT. The encoded protein is CASSDGLTGSHGTEAFF.

The sample holds a few counts of this clone. The V and J genes are TRBV15 and TRBJ2-2; D gene unclear. The germline V gene encodes CDR1 LNHNV and CDR2 YYDKDF (reference sequence). Trimming removed 6 bases at V and 4 bases at J, with 6 bases between. The CDR3 is 12 residues long. The CDR3 nucleotides are TGTGCCACCAGTAGCTTCACCGGGGAGCTGTTTTTT. Encoded protein: CATSSFTGELFF.

This rearrangement joins TRBV3-1 (or the pseudogene TRBV3-2) to TRBJ2-7, with 8 bases that match TRBD2. The V gene's germline CDR1 is LGHDT and CDR2 YNNKEL (reference sequence). V trimming: 2 bases; J trimming: 6 bases; junction bases outside the gene matches: 6. CDR3 length: 14 residues. The CDR3 nucleotides read TGTGCCAGCAGCCAACAAGCGGGAGAAAGCGAGCAGTACTTC. Its translation is CASSQQAGESEQYF.

The rearrangement uses TRBV5-1 and TRBJ2-2, with D unclear. The CDR3 is 15 residues long. Trimming took 4 bases from V and 2 from J, leaving 12 bases between them. Germline CDR1 is SGHRS and CDR2 is YFSETQ. The CDR3, as DNA: TGCGCCAGCAGCCACCGGTCGGGTAACACCGGGGAGCTGTTTTTT. Residues: CASSHRSGNTGELFF.

The rearrangement links TRBV7-8 to TRBJ2-3; D might be TRBD2 (6 bases). The CDR3 sequence is 15 residues long. Germline CDR1 is SGHVS and CDR2 is FQNEAQ. V lost 1 base and J 5 bases, leaving 13 bases between the germline ends. CDR3 region: CASSLGQVSGDTQYF. Written as DNA, the CDR3 is TGTGCCAGCAGCTTAGGGCAGGTTAGCGGAGATACGCAGTATTTT.

The chain employs TRBV11-3 and TRBJ2-2, with D perhaps matching TRBD1 or TRBD2 (5 bases each). V lost 3 bases and J 7 bases, leaving 18 bases between the germline ends. CDR1 is SGHNT and CDR2 is YENEEA in the germline V gene. The CDR3 covers 16 residues. The CDR3 region is CASSFEPGPGRGELFF. The DNA for the CDR3 is TGTGCCAGCAGCTTCGAACCGGGGCCAGGGCGCGGGGAGCTGTTTTTT.

The rearrangement uses TRBV18 and TRBJ2-7; 9 nucleotides line up with TRBD1. V lost 4 bases, J lost 6 bases, and 7 bases stayed unmatched. The CDR3 runs to 14 residues. Germline V gene lookup returns CDR1 KGHSH and CDR2 LQKENI. As DNA, the CDR3 is TGTGCCAGCTCACAGTCGGGACAGGGCGGCGAGCAGTACTTC. It encodes CASSQSGQGGEQYF.

J is TRBJ2-7 and V is TRBV6-4, with TRBD1 matching 8 bases. V shed 2 bases, J shed 5 bases, and the junction held 2 bases outside the gene matches. Germline V lookup: CDR1 MRHNA, CDR2 SNTAGT. The length of the CDR3 is 13 residues. DNA for the CDR3: TGTGCCAGCAGTGACGGACAGGGAGACGAGCAGTACTTC. Translated, it gives CASSDGQGDEQYF.

The genes are TRBV4-3 and TRBJ2-6; D unresolved. V lost 1 base and J 0 bases, leaving 7 bases between the germline ends. The germline gives CDR1 LGHNA, CDR2 YSLEER. The CDR3 contains 16 residues. The CDR3 loop is CASSQGAVSGANVLTF. The CDR3 DNA reads TGCGCCAGCAGCCAAGGGGCCGTCTCTGGGGCCAACGTCCTGACTTTC.

The gene calls are TRBV7-2 and TRBJ2-3; D is uncertain. V gave up 5 bases and J gave up 2 bases, with 8 bases separating them. The CDR3 is 13 amino acids. CDR1 is SGHTA and CDR2 is FQGNSA in the germline V gene. The CDR3 protein is CASSPINTDTQYF. CDR3 nucleotides: TGTGCCAGCAGCCCTATTAACACAGATACGCAGTATTTT.

This chain links TRBV6-5 with TRBJ2-3; TRBD2 aligns across 11 bases. This CDR3 spans 15 amino acids. Germline V gene data show CDR1 as MNHEY and CDR2 as SVGAGI. V trimming: 6 bases; J trimming: 2 bases; junction bases outside the gene matches: 4. The CDR3 sequence: CASSGTSGNTDTQYF. As DNA, the CDR3 is TGTGCCAGCAGCGGGACTAGCGGCAACACAGATACGCAGTATTTT.

The chain combines TRBV5-1 with TRBJ2-5; possibly TRBD1 for D (5 bases). Per germline, CDR1 SGHRS and CDR2 YFSETQ. V lost 2 bases and J lost 4, with 12 bases in between. The length of the CDR3 is 14 residues. DNA for the CDR3: TGCGCCAGCAGCTTTAGCAGGGTGAGAGAGACCCAGTACTTC. It is translated as CASSFSRVRETQYF.

Only one count was recorded for this clone. The rearrangement links TRBV5-8 to TRBJ2-1; D gene ambiguous. V was cut by 6 bases and J by 9 bases, with 16 bases left in between. The CDR3 runs to 13 residues. Germline loops: CDR1 SGHTS, CDR2 YDEGEE. This CDR3 reads CASIRTRAVEQFF. The CDR3 bases are TGTGCCAGCATTCGAACCCGGGCGGTTGAGCAGTTCTTC. Complete variable domain (other parts from reference TRBV5-8 and TRBJ2-1): EAGVTQSPTHLIKTRGQQATLRCSPISGHTSVYWYQQALGLGLQFLLWYDEGEERNRGNFPPRFSGRQFPNYSSELNVNALELEDSALYLCASIRTRAVEQFFGPGTRLTVL.

The chain is built from TRBV11-2 and TRBJ2-5; D might be TRBD2 (6 bases). Trimming shortened V by 7 bases and J by 5 bases, and 17 bases separated the two germline ends. Germline CDR1 is SGHAT and CDR2 is FQNNGV. This CDR3 contains 14 residues. The CDR3 DNA reads TGTGCCAGCACCCTAGGCCCTAGCGCGGAGACCCAGTACTTC. Protein product: CASTLGPSAETQYF.

The chain uses TRBV19 and TRBJ2-7, with 9 positions matching TRBD1. Germline loops: CDR1 LNHDA, CDR2 SQIVND (reference sequence). V trimming: 0 bases; J trimming: 4 bases; junction bases outside the gene matches: 1. CDR3 length: 14 residues. CDR3 protein: CASSIETGGYEQYF. For the CDR3, the DNA is TGTGCCAGTAGTATAGAGACAGGGGGATACGAGCAGTACTTC.

The chain links TRBV27 to TRBJ1-6, with D uncertain. This CDR3 region has 16 residues. Germline values: CDR1 MNHEY, CDR2 SMNVEV (reference sequence). The V and J ends lost 3 bases and 7 bases respectively, with 16 bases between them. As DNA, the CDR3 is TGTGCCAGCAGTTTTCGGGTGGGTCCGATCAATTCACCCCTCCACTTT. Protein: CASSFRVGPINSPLHF.

V usage is TRBV10-3 and J usage is TRBJ2-3; tentative D call: TRBD2 (5 bases). CDR3 size: 12 residues. V was clipped by 10 bases and J by 4 bases, with 12 bases between them. In germline, CDR1 is ENHRY, CDR2 SYGVKD. The CDR3 nucleotides read TGTGCCACCAGCGGATGGGCAGATACGCAGTATTTT. Translated: CATSGWADTQYF.